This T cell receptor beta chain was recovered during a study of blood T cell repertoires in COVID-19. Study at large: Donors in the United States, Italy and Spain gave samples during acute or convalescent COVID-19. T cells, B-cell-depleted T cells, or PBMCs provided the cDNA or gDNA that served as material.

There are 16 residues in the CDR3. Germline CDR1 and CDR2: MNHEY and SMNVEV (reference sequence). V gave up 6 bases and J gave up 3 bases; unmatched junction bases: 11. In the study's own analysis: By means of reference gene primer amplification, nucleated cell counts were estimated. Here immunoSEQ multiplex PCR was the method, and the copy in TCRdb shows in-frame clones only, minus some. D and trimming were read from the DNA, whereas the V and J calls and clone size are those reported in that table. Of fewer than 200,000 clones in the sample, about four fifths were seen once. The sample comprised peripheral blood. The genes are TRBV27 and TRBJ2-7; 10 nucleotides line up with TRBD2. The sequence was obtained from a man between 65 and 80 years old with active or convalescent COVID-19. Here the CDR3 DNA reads TGTGCCAGCAGACCGGCACTAGCGGGGCCCTTCTACGAGCAGTACTTC. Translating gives CASRPALAGPFYEQYF.